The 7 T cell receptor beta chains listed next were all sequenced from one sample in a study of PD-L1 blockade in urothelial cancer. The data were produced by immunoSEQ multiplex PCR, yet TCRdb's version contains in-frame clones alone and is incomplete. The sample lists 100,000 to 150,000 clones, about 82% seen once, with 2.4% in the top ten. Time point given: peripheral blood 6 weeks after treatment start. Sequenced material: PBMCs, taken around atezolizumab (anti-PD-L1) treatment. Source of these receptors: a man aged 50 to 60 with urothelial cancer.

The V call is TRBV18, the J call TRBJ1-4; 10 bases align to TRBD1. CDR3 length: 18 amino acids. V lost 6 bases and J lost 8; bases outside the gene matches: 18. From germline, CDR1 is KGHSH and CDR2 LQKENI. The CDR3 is CASSPAYGGTGDREKLFF. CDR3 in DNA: TGTGCCAGCTCGCCAGCGTATGGAGGGACAGGGGACCGAGAAAAACTGTTTTTT. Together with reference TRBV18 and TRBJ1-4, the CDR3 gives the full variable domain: NAGVMQNPRHLVRRRGQEARLRCSPMKGHSHVYWYRQLPEEGLKFMVYLQKENIIDESGMPKERFSAEFPKEGPSILRIQQVVRGDSAAYFCASSPAYGGTGDREKLFFGSGTQLSVL.

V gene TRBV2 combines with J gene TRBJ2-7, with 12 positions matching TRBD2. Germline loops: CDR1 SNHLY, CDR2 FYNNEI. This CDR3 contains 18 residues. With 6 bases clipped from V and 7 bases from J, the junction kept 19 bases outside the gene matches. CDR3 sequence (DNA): TGTGCCAGCAGGACCCCTCGGACTAGCGGGGAAGGAGGTTGGGAGCAGTACTTC. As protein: CASRTPRTSGEGGWEQYF.

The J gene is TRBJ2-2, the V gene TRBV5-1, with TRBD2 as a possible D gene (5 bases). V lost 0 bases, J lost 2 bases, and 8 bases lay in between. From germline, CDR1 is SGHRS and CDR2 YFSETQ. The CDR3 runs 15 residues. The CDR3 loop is CASSLAGSNTGELFF. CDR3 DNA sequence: TGCGCCAGCAGCTTGGCGGGATCAAACACCGGGGAGCTGTTTTTT. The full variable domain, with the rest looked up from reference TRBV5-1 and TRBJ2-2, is KAGVTQTPRYLIKTRGQQVTLSCSPISGHRSVSWYQQTPGQGLQFLFEYFSETQRNKGNFPGRFSGRQFSNSRSEMNVSTLELGDSALYLCASSLAGSNTGELFFGEGSRLTVL.

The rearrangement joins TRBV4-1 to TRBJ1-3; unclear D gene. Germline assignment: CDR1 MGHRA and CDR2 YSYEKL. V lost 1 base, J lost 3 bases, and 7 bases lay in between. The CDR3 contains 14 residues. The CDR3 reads CASSQGAVGNTIYF. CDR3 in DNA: TGCGCCAGCAGCCAAGGTGCAGTTGGAAACACCATATATTTT.

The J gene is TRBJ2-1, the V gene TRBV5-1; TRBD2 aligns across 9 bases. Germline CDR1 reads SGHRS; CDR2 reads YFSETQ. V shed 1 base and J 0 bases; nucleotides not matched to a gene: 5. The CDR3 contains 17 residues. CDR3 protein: CASSLNPTSGSYNEQFF. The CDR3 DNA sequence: TGCGCCAGCAGCTTGAACCCGACTAGCGGCTCCTACAATGAGCAGTTCTTC.

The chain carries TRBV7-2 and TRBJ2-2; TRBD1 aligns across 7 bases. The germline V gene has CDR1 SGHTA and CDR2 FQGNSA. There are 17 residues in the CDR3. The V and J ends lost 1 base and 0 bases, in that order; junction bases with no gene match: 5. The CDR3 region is CASSLDVGTANTGELFF. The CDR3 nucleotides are TGTGCCAGCAGCTTAGACGTAGGGACAGCGAACACCGGGGAGCTGTTTTTT. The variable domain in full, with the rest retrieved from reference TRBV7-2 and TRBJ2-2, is GAGVSQSPSNKVTEKGKDVELRCDPISGHTALYWYRQSLGQGLEFLIYFQGNSAPDKSGLPSDRFSAERTGGSVSTLTIQRTQQEDSAVYLCASSLDVGTANTGELFFGEGSRLTVL.

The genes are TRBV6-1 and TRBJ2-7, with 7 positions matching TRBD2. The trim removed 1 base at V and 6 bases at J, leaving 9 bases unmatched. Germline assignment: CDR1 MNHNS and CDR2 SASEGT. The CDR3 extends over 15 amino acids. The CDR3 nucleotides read TGTGCCAGCAGTGAAGTACTAGCGTTGACGGGCGAGCAGTACTTC. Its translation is CASSEVLALTGEQYF.